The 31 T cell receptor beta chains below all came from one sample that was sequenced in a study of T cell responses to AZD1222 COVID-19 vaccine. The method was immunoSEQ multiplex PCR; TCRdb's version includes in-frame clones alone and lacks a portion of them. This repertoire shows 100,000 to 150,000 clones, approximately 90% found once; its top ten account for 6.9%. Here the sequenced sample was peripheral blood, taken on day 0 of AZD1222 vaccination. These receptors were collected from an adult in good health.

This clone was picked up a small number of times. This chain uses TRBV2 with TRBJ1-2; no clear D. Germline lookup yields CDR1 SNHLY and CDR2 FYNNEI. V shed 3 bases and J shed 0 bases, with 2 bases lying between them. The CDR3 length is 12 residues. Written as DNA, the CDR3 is TGTGCCAGCAGTGATCCTAACTATGGCTACACCTTC. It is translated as CASSDPNYGYTF.

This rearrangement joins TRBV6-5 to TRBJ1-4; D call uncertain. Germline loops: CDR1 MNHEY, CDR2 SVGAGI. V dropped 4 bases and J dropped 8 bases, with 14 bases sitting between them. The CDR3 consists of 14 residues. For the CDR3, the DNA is TGTGCCAGCAGTTCCCGTAGCTCCGAGGAAAAACTGTTTTTT. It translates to CASSSRSSEEKLFF.

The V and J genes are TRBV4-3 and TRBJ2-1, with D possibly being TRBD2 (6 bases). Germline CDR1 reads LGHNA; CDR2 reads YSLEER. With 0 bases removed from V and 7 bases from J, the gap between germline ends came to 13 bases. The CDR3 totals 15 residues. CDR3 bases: TGCGCCAGCAGCCAAGAGGGAGGTAACGTTAATGAGCAGTTCTTC. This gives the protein CASSQEGGNVNEQFF.

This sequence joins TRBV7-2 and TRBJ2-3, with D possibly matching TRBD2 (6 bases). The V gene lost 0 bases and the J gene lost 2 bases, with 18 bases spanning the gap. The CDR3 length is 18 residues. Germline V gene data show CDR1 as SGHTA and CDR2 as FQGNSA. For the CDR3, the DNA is TGTGCCAGCAGCTTAGCGTGGAGAGGCGGGGTGCACACAGATACGCAGTATTTT. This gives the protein CASSLAWRGGVHTDTQYF. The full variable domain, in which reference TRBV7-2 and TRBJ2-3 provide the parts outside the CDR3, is GAGVSQSPSNKVTEKGKDVELRCDPISGHTALYWYRQSLGQGLEFLIYFQGNSAPDKSGLPSDRFSAERTGGSVSTLTIQRTQQEDSAVYLCASSLAWRGGVHTDTQYFGPGTRLTVL.

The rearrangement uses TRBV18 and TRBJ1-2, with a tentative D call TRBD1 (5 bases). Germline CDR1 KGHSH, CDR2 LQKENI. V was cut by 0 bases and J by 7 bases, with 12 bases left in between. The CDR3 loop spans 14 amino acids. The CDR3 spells CASSPPSGLSGYTF. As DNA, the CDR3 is TGTGCCAGCTCACCACCGTCAGGGTTGAGTGGCTACACCTTC.

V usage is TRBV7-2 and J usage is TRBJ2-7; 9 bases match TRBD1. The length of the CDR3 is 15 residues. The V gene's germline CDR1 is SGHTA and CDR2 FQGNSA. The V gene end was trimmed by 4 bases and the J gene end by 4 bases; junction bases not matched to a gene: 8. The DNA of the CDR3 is TGTGCCAGCAGCTCACCACAGGGGGCAGGGTACGAGCAGTACTTC. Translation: CASSSPQGAGYEQYF.

Here the CDR3 DNA reads TGCGCCAGCAGCTTGGAGGGCACTAACACAGATACGCAGTATTTT. Translation gives CASSLEGTNTDTQYF. The chain uses TRBV5-1 and TRBJ2-3; D gene unclear. The CDR3 has 15 amino acids. The germline V gene has CDR1 SGHRS and CDR2 YFSETQ. V gave up 0 bases and J gave up 2 bases, with 10 bases separating them.

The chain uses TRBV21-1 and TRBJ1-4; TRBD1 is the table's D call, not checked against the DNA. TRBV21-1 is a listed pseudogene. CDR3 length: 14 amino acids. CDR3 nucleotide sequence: TGTGCCAGCAGCAAAGTGGGCAGCAATGAAAAACTGTTTTTT. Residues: CASSKVGSNEKLFF.

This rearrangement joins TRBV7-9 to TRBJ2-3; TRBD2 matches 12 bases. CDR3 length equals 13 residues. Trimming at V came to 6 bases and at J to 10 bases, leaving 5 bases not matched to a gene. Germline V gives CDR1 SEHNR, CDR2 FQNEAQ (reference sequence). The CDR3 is CASRSSGGDPQYF. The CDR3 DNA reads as TGTGCCAGCAGATCTAGCGGGGGGGACCCGCAGTATTTT.

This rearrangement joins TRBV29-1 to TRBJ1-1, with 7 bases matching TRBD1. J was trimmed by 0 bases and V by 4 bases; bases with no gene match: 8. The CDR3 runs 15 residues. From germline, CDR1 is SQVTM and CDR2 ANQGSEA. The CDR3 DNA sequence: TGCAGCGTTGTCCTTGGGACAGACTTGAACACTGAAGCTTTCTTT. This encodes CSVVLGTDLNTEAFF.

As DNA, the CDR3 is TGTGCCTGGAGTGTTCTGACGAAGAATCAGCCCCAGCATTTT. As protein: CAWSVLTKNQPQHF. The V and J genes are TRBV30 and TRBJ1-5, with D unclear. The germline CDR1 and CDR2 sequences are GTSNPN and SVGIG (reference sequence). The V gene lost 0 bases and the J gene lost 4 bases, with 10 bases spanning the gap. The CDR3 is 14 residues long.

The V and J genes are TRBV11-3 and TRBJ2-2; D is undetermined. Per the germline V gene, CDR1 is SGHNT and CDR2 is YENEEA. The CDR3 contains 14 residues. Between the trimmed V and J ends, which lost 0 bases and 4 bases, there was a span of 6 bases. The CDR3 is CASSLDSGTGELFF. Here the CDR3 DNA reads TGTGCCAGCAGCTTAGATTCCGGCACCGGGGAGCTGTTTTTT.

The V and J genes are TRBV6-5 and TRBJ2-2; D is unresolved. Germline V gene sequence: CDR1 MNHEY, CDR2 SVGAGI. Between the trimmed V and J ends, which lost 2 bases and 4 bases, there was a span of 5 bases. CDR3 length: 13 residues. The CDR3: CASSYARTGELFF. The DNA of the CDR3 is TGTGCCAGCAGTTACGCTCGCACCGGGGAGCTGTTTTTT.

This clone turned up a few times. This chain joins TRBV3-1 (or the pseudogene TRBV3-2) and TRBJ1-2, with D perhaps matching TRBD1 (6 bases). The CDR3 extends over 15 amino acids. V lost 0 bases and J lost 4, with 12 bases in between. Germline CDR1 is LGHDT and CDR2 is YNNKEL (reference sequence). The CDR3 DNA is TGTGCCAGCAGCCAAGACGACGGACAGATCTATGGCTACACCTTC. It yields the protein CASSQDDGQIYGYTF.

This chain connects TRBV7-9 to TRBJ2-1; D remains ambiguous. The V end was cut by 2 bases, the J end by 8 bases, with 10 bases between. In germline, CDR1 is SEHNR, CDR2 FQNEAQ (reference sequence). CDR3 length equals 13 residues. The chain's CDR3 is CASSLLFGYEQFF. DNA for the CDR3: TGTGCCAGCAGCTTACTCTTTGGGTATGAGCAGTTCTTC.

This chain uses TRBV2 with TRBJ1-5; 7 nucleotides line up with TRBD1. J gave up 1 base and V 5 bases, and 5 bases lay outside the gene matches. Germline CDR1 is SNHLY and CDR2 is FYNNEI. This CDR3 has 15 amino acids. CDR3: CASSYRQGSNQPQHF. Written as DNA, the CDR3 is TGTGCCAGCAGTTACAGACAGGGAAGCAATCAGCCCCAGCATTTT. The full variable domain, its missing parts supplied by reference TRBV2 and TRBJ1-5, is EPEVTQTPSHQVTQMGQEVILRCVPISNHLYFYWYRQILGQKVEFLVSFYNNEISEKSEIFDDQFSVERPDGSNFTLKIRSTKLEDSAMYFCASSYRQGSNQPQHFGDGTRLSIL.

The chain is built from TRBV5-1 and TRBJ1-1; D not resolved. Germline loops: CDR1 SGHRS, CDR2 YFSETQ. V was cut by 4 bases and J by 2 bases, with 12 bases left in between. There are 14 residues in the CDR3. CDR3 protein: CASSAQNLNTEAFF. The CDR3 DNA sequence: TGCGCCAGCAGCGCACAGAACCTTAACACTGAAGCTTTCTTT.

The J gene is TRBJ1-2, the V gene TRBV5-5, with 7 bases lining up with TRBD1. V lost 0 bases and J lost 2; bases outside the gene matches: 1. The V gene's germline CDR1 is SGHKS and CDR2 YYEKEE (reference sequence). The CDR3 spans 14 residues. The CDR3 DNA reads TGTGCCAGCAGCTTGGGGACAGGCAACTATGGCTACACCTTC. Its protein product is CASSLGTGNYGYTF.

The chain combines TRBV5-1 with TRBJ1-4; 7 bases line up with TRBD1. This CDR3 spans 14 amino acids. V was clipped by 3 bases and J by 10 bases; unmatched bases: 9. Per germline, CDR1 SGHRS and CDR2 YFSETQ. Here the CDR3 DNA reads TGCGCCAGCAGCTCGGGACAGTATGAGGGAAAACTGTTTTTT. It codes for CASSSGQYEGKLFF.

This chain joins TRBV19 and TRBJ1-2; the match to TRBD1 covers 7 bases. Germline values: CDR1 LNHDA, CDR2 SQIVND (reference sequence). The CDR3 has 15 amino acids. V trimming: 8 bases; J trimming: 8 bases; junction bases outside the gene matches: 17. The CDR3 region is CASGYSDRLHVGYTF. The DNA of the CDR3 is TGTGCCAGTGGGTACTCGGACAGGCTTCACGTCGGCTACACCTTC.

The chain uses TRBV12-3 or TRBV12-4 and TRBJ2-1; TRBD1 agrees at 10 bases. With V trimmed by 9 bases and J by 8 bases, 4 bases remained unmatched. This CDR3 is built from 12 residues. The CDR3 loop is CASKTGGYEQFF. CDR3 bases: TGTGCCAGTAAGACAGGGGGCTATGAGCAGTTCTTC.

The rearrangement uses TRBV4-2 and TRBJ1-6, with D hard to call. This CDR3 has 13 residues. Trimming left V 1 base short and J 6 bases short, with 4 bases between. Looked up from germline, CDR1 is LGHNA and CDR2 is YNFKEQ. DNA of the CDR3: TGTGCCAGCAGCCAAGGTGGTAATTCACCCCTCCACTTT. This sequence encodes CASSQGGNSPLHF.

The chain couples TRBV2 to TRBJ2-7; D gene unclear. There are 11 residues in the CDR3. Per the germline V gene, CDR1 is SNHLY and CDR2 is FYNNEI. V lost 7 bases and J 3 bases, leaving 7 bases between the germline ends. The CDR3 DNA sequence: TGTGCCAGCACGGTGGACTACGAGCAGTACTTC. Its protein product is CASTVDYEQYF. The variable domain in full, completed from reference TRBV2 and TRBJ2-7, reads EPEVTQTPSHQVTQMGQEVILRCVPISNHLYFYWYRQILGQKVEFLVSFYNNEISEKSEIFDDQFSVERPDGSNFTLKIRSTKLEDSAMYFCASTVDYEQYFGPGTRLTVT.

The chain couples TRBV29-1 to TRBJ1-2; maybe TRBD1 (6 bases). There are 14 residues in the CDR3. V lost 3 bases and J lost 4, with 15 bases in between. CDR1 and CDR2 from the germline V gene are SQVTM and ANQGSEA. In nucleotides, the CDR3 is TGCAGCGTTGATCCGGCAGGGGTAGGCTATGGCTACACCTTC. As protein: CSVDPAGVGYGYTF.

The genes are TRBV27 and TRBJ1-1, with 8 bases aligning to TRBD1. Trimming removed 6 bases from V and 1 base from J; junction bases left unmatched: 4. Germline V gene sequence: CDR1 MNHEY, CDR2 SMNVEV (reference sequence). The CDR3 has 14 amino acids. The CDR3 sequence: CASRLTGGNTEAFF. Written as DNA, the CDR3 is TGTGCCAGCAGACTTACAGGGGGGAACACTGAAGCTTTCTTT.

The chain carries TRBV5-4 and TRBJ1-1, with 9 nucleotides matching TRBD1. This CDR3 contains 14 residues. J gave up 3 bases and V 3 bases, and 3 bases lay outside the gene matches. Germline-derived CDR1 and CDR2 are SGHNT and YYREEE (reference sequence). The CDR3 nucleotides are TGTGCCAGCAGCTCTTGGACAGGGGACACTGAAGCTTTCTTT. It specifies CASSSWTGDTEAFF.

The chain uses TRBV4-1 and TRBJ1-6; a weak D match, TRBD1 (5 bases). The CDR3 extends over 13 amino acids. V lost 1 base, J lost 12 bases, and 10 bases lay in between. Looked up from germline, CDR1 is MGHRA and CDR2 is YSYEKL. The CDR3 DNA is TGCGCCAGCAGCCAAGTTATGGGGGAACCCCTCCACTTT. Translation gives CASSQVMGEPLHF.

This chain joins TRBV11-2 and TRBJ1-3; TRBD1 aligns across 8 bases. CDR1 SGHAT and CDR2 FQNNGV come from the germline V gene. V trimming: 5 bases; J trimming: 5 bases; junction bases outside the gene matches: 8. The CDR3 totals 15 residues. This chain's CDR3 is CASSRLTGARNTIYF. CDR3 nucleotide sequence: TGTGCCAGCAGCCGACTGACAGGGGCAAGAAACACCATATATTTT.

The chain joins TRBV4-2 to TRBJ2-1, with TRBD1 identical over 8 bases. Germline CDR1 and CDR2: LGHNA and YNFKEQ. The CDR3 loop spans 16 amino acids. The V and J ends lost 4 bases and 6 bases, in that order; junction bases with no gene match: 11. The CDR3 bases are TGTGCCAGCAGCCCCACTGGAGGTACAGGGGGCAATGAGCAGTTCTTC. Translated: CASSPTGGTGGNEQFF.

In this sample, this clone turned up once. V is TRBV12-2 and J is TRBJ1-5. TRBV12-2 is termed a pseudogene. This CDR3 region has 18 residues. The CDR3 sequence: CASRFQGCDPTLNQPQHF. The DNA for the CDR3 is TGTGCAAGTCGCTTTCAAGGGTGTGACCCCACTCTCAATCAGCCCCAGCATTTT.

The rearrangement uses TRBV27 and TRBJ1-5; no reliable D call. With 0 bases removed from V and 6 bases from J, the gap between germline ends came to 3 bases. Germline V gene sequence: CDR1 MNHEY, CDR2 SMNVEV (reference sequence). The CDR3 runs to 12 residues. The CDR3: CASSLSSQPQHF. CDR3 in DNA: TGTGCCAGCAGTTTATCGAGTCAGCCCCAGCATTTT.